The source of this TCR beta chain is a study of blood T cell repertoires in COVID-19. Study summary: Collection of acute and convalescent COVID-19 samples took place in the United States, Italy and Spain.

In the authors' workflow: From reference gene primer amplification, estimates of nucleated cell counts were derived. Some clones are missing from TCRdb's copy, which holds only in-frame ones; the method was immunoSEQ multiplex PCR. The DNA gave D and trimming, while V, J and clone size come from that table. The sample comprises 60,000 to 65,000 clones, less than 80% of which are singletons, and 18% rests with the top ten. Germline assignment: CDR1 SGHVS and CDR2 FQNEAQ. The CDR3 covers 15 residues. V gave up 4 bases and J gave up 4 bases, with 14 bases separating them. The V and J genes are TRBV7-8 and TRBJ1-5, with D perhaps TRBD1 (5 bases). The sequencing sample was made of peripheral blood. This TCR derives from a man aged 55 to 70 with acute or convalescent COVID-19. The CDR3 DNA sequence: TGTGCCAGCAGCTCTCACGGGACTGCTAATCAGCCCCAGCATTTT. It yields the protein CASSSHGTANQPQHF.